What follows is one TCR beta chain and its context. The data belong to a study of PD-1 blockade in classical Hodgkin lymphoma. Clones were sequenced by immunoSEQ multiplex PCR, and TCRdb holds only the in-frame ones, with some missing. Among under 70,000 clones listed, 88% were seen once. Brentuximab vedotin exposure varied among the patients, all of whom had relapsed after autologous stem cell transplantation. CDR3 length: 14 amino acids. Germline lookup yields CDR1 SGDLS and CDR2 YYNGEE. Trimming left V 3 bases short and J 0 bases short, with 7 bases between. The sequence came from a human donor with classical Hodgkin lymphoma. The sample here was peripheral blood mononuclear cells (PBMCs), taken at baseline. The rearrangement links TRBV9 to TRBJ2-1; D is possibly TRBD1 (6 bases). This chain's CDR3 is CASSGGGSYNEQFF. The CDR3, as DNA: TGTGCCAGCAGCGGAGGGGGCTCCTACAATGAGCAGTTCTTC.